One sample yielded the 10 T cell receptor beta chains listed below, sequenced in a study of T cell clonality in common variable immunodeficiency. Generated by immunoSEQ multiplex PCR, the TCRdb table keeps only in-frame clones and is missing some. The sample shows approximately 44,000 clones, no singletons; the ten largest hold under 11%. The sample was peripheral blood mononuclear cells. These receptors all stem from a person between 18 and 75 years old in good health.

CDR3 bases read: TGTGCCAGCAGCTTAACAGGTGGCACTAACTATGGC. Protein sequence: CASSLTGGTNYG. The CDR3 reads in full as CASSLTGGTNYGYTF. The chain employs TRBV7-9 and TRBJ1-2, with TRBD1 as a possible D gene (5 bases). From the germline J gene comes the end of the CDR3, since the read stops 3 residues before it. The germline V gene has CDR1 SEHNR and CDR2 FQNEAQ (reference sequence). The CDR3 runs 15 residues. Trimming pared 2 bases from V and 0 bases from J, leaving 10 bases between.

In this sample, this clone turned up many times. The observed sequence ends 3 residues before the CDR3 terminus, with the missing tail filled in from the germline J gene. The V and J genes are TRBV12-3 or TRBV12-4 and TRBJ1-5; no clear D gene. With 6 bases removed from V and 6 bases from J, the gap between germline ends came to 15 bases. This CDR3 spans 14 amino acids. CDR3 DNA, as far as it was read: TGTGCCAGCAGCCTAGCGGCGGGTCCTCAGCCC. The encoded protein is CASSLAAGPQP. The entire CDR3 is CASSLAAGPQPQHF.

Of note for this clone: The DNA ends 3 residues before the CDR3 does, and the rest of the CDR3 is filled in from the germline J gene. This sequence joins TRBV10-1 and TRBJ2-1; 11 positions match TRBD2. The trim removed 2 bases at V and 8 bases at J, leaving 2 bases unmatched. This CDR3 is 14 amino acids long. CDR1 WNHNN and CDR2 SYGVQD come from the germline V gene (reference sequence). The CDR3 DNA, read in part, is TGCGCCAGCAGTGAGGAACTAGCGGGAGATGAG. Protein sequence: CASSEELAGDE. The complete CDR3 reads CASSEELAGDEQFF.

This clone came up a few times. The sequenced fragment ends 3 residues before the CDR3 boundary, so the rest is inferred from the germline J gene. The chain employs TRBV7-9 and TRBJ1-5; no clear D. Trimming removed 5 bases from V and 2 bases from J, with 10 bases in between. The CDR3 length is 14 residues. In germline, CDR1 is SEHNR, CDR2 FQNEAQ (reference sequence). CDR3 bases read: TGTGCCAGCAGCGACAAAAAGGGCAATCAGCCC. Translating gives CASSDKKGNQP. The whole CDR3 sequence is CASSDKKGNQPQHF. The whole variable domain, filled in from reference TRBV7-9 and TRBJ1-5, reads DTGVSQNPRHKITKRGQNVTFRCDPISEHNRLYWYRQTLGQGPEFLTYFQNEAQLEKSRLLSDRFSAERPKGSFSTLEIQRTEQGDSAMYLCASSDKKGNQPQHFGDGTRLSIL.

This clone showed up many times. Read sequence stops 3 residues before the CDR3 end, and the germline J gene provides the missing end. V gene TRBV7-2 combines with J gene TRBJ2-1; TRBD1 might be the D (6 bases). The ends were cut back, 4 bases at V and 9 bases at J, with 16 bases in the middle. This CDR3 comprises 14 residues. Germline V lookup: CDR1 SGHTA, CDR2 FQGNSA. The CDR3: CASSSGLLGGEQFF. The DNA read from the CDR3 is TGTGCCAGCAGCTCGGGCCTACTAGGGGGTGAG.

In its sample, this clone was seen many times. The read ends 3 residues shy of where the CDR3 ends; the end is completed using the germline J gene. The chain joins TRBV5-4 to TRBJ2-3; 12 nucleotides agree with TRBD2. Germline V lookup: CDR1 SGHNT, CDR2 YYREEE (reference sequence). The CDR3 is made up of 15 amino acids. With 5 bases clipped from V and 6 bases from J, the junction kept 7 bases outside the gene matches. The CDR3 spells CASSGLAGMVDTQYF. The DNA read from the CDR3 is TGTGCCAGCAGTGGACTAGCGGGAATGGTGGATACG. The full variable domain, rest sourced from reference TRBV5-4 and TRBJ2-3, is ETGVTQSPTHLIKTRGQQVTLRCSSQSGHNTVSWYQQALGQGPQFIFQYYREEENGRGNFPPRFSGLQFPNYSSELNVNALELDDSALYLCASSGLAGMVDTQYFGPGTRLTVL.

This clone was counted at least ten times. The DNA ends 3 residues before the CDR3 does, and the rest of the CDR3 is filled in from the germline J gene. J is TRBJ2-1 and V is TRBV12-3 or TRBV12-4; 12 nucleotides line up with TRBD2. J gave up 8 bases and V 1 base, and 6 bases lay outside the gene matches. The CDR3 covers 16 residues. Incomplete CDR3 DNA: TGTGCCAGCAGTTTAGAGGCTAGCGGGAGGGCAGATGAG. It is translated as CASSLEASGRADE. The full CDR3 protein reads CASSLEASGRADEQFF.

Ten or more counts support this clone. The CDR3 extends 3 residues past the end of the read, so its final part is completed from the germline J gene. V gene TRBV4-1 combines with J gene TRBJ2-7; 7 positions agree with TRBD1. V shed 2 bases and J 2 bases; nucleotides not matched to a gene: 3. This CDR3 is 14 amino acids long. Germline V gives CDR1 MGHRA, CDR2 YSYEKL. CDR3 sequence: CASSQSTGTYEQYF. Partial CDR3 DNA: TGCGCCAGCAGCCAATCGACAGGGACCTACGAG.

This clone appeared many times. The CDR3 goes on 3 residues after the read ends, and that part is filled in from the germline J gene. This chain uses TRBV5-8 with TRBJ2-3; a possible D gene is TRBD2 (6 bases). V dropped 4 bases and J dropped 1 base, with 13 bases sitting between them. The V gene's germline CDR1 is SGHTS and CDR2 YDEGEE. CDR3 size: 15 residues. The DNA read from the CDR3 is TGTGCCAGCAGCGGGCCGGGACTTCGCACAGATACG. The encoded protein is CASSGPGLRTDT. The whole CDR3 sequence is CASSGPGLRTDTQYF.

This clone has at least ten counts. The read terminates 3 residues ahead of where the CDR3 ends, so the germline J gene completes it. V is TRBV7-8 and J is TRBJ1-5; D uncertain. The germline CDR1 and CDR2 sequences are SGHVS and FQNEAQ. Between the trimmed V and J ends, which lost 8 bases and 4 bases, there was a span of 12 bases. This CDR3 comprises 13 residues. CDR3 residues: CASGRDPNQPQHF. CDR3 bases read: TGTGCCAGCGGTAGAGATCCAAATCAGCCC.